A single sample gave rise to the 5 T cell receptor beta chains below, sequenced in a study of chemoradiotherapy in HPV16-positive cancers. Libraries were prepared by immunoSEQ multiplex PCR; TCRdb keeps only in-frame clonotypes and omits some of them. The table includes around 7,400 clones, about 74% detected once. The source material was tumor tissue, sampled from a patient who underwent chemoradiotherapy. The origin of the receptors is a human donor with HPV-associated anogenital cancer.

Written as DNA, the CDR3 is TGTGCCAGCAGTTTAGGTCGACGCTCTGGGGCCAACGTCCTGACTTTC. Protein sequence: CASSLGRRSGANVLTF. The rearrangement uses TRBV27 and TRBJ2-6; D gene uncertain. Germline V lookup: CDR1 MNHEY, CDR2 SMNVEV (reference sequence). V shed 2 bases and J shed 0 bases, with 8 bases lying between them. The CDR3 extends over 16 amino acids.

The V call is TRBV30, the J call TRBJ1-5; D gene ambiguous. This CDR3 comprises 14 residues. V was cut by 4 bases and J by 3 bases, with 13 bases left in between. Germline V gene lookup returns CDR1 GTSNPN and CDR2 SVGIG (reference sequence). DNA for the CDR3: TGTGCCTGGACCCCGACAAAGGCCAATCAGCCCCAGCATTTT. Translating it yields CAWTPTKANQPQHF.

The chain joins TRBV7-9 to TRBJ2-7; D is uncertain. V lost 3 bases, J lost 2 bases, and 11 bases lay in between. The CDR3 loop spans 14 amino acids. Per germline, CDR1 SEHNR and CDR2 FQNEAQ (reference sequence). CDR3: CASSLVHGAYEQYF. CDR3 bases: TGTGCCAGCAGCTTGGTGCACGGAGCCTACGAGCAGTACTTC. The full variable domain, completed using reference TRBV7-9 and TRBJ2-7, is DTGVSQNPRHKITKRGQNVTFRCDPISEHNRLYWYRQTLGQGPEFLTYFQNEAQLEKSRLLSDRFSAERPKGSFSTLEIQRTEQGDSAMYLCASSLVHGAYEQYFGPGTRLTVT.

The rearrangement joins TRBV28 to TRBJ2-7; possible D gene TRBD1, 6 bases. V was pared by 3 bases and J by 5 bases, with 11 bases between. Germline V gives CDR1 MDHEN, CDR2 SYDVKM. The length of the CDR3 is 13 residues. The CDR3 DNA sequence: TGTGCCAGCAGTTTTCAGGGGTTGGACGAGCAGTACTTC. It yields the protein CASSFQGLDEQYF.

The chain joins TRBV5-1 to TRBJ1-1; 12 bases are shared with TRBD1. After removal of 5 bases from V and 4 bases from J, the junction contained 9 bases not matched to a gene. This CDR3 comprises 16 residues. Germline values: CDR1 SGHRS, CDR2 YFSETQ. CDR3 sequence (DNA): TGCGCCAGCAGAGTCGGGACAGGGGGCCTGGGCACTGAAGCTTTCTTT. Translating it yields CASRVGTGGLGTEAFF.